This TCR beta chain stems from a study of shared clonotypes between healthy human individuals. The study's findings and limits: Sequencing depth was expected to affect clonotype sharing among donors.

Details on this clone: Antigen: not known.

The V end lost 3 bases, the J end lost 2 bases, and 11 bases lay between the germline ends. Germline V gene sequence: CDR1 MNHNS, CDR2 SASEGT. There are 15 residues in the CDR3. The assay ran at deep level. For unsorted PBMC, approximately 290 ng DNA per replicate equaled around 27,000 T cell genomes. Scientists sequenced DNA from unsorted PBMC on ten immunoSEQ deep assay plates. Measured with immunoSEQ multiplex PCR; TCRdb has only the in-frame clones, and not every one. Found here are 400,000 to 600,000 clones, over 75% of them singletons; the top ten hold about an eighth. The TCR was taken from a woman aged 40 to 50 in good health. Some clones in this sample may be carry-over from other donors' samples. This rearrangement joins TRBV6-1 to TRBJ2-4; a possible D gene is TRBD1 (6 bases). The sample comprised PBMCs. Here the CDR3 DNA reads TGTGCCAGCAGTGAGGCAGGGGCGACCAAAAACATTCAGTACTTC. Translating it yields CASSEAGATKNIQYF.